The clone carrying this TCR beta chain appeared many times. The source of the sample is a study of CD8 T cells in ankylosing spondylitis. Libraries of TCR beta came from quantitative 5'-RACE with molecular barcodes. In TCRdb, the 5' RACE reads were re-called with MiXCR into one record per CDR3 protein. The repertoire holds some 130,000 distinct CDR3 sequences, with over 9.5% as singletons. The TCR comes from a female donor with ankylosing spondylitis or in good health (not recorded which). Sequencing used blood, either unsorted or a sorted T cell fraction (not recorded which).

The CDR3, as DNA: TGTGCCAGCACCTTGGGCGCTGAAGCTTTCTTT. The encoded protein is CASTLGAEAFF. The V call is TRBV7-8, the J call TRBJ1-1; D call uncertain. The V gene lost 7 bases and the J gene lost 6 bases, with 9 bases spanning the gap. The CDR3 runs to 11 residues. Germline V gives CDR1 SGHVS, CDR2 FQNEAQ.